The 7 T cell receptor beta chains in this list originate from one sample, sequenced in a study of read filtering for tumor transcriptome and immune sequencing. This library used around 400 ng RNA and molecular barcoded adaptors spanning alpha/delta and beta/gamma chains. Each CDR3 protein is one row after TCRdb ran MiXCR on the reads. Here the sample spans around 130,000 distinct CDR3 sequences, 13% being singletons. The sequenced sample consisted of a population of CD138-negative cells sorted from bone marrow. All receptors derive from a donor at least 40 years old with multiple myeloma.

This clonotype was found many times. Because it lacks the conserved phenylalanine or tryptophan at the end, this CDR3 is likely a read error. The V gene is TRBV29-1, the J gene TRBJ2-7, with 13 bases matching TRBD2. The germline gives CDR1 SQVTM, CDR2 ANQGSEA. The CDR3 contains 16 residues. The V segment lost 7 bases and the J segment 0 bases; nucleotides outside the gene matches: 9. The CDR3 bases are TGCAGCGGTGTACTAGCGGGAGGGCCCCGCTCCTACGAGCAGTACCTC. This encodes CSGVLAGGPRSYEQYL.

The sample holds many counts of this clonotype. The chain joins TRBV15 to TRBJ2-1; D ambiguous. Looked up from germline, CDR1 is LNHNV and CDR2 is YYDKDF (reference sequence). Deletions cut 5 bases from V and 9 bases from J, with 8 bases between. The CDR3 runs 11 residues. The CDR3 spells CATSESAEQFF. The DNA for the CDR3 is TGTGCCACCAGCGAGAGCGCTGAGCAGTTCTTC.

This clonotype was seen many times. The chain combines TRBV19 with TRBJ2-1, with 8 positions matching TRBD2. V shed 1 base, J shed 5 bases, and the junction held 4 bases outside the gene matches. Per germline, CDR1 LNHDA and CDR2 SQIVND (reference sequence). The CDR3 totals 15 residues. Written as DNA, the CDR3 is TGTGCCAGTAGTATAGCTTGGACTAGCCACAATGAGCAGTTCTTC. Translating it yields CASSIAWTSHNEQFF.

The table lists this clonotype with many counts. The chain carries TRBV5-1 and TRBJ2-3; D unresolved. Germline CDR1 and CDR2: SGHRS and YFSETQ. The germline V and J ends were trimmed by 2 bases and 2 bases, with 6 bases remaining between them. The CDR3 runs to 13 residues. DNA of the CDR3: TGCGCCAGCAGCTTCAGAAACACAGATACGCAGTATTTT. Its protein is CASSFRNTDTQYF.

J is TRBJ2-7 and V is TRBV19, with 7 bases matching TRBD1. V shed 5 bases and J 3 bases; nucleotides not matched to a gene: 10. The germline V gene encodes CDR1 LNHDA and CDR2 SQIVND (reference sequence). This CDR3 comprises 15 residues. The CDR3 protein is CASSGRTGENYEQYF. In DNA form, the CDR3 reads TGTGCCAGTAGTGGACGGACAGGAGAAAACTACGAGCAGTACTTC.

In its sample, this clonotype was seen many times. V is TRBV15 and J is TRBJ2-3; D not certain. The CDR3 is 14 residues long. Looked up from germline, CDR1 is LNHNV and CDR2 is YYDKDF (reference sequence). V was clipped by 0 bases and J by 3 bases, with 7 bases between them. CDR3 loop: CATSREVRTDTQYF. The CDR3 nucleotides are TGTGCCACCAGCAGAGAGGTTAGAACAGATACGCAGTATTTT. The variable domain in full, completed from reference TRBV15 and TRBJ2-3, reads DAMVIQNPRYQVTQFGKPVTLSCSQTLNHNVMYWYQQKSSQAPKLLFHYYDKDFNNEADTPDNFQSRRPNTSFCFLDIRSPGLGDTAMYLCATSREVRTDTQYFGPGTRLTVL.

This clonotype was picked up many times. V gene TRBV5-5 combines with J gene TRBJ2-1; 8 nucleotides match TRBD1. The V gene end was trimmed by 3 bases and the J gene end by 4 bases; junction bases not matched to a gene: 6. The CDR3 runs 15 residues. CDR1 SGHKS and CDR2 YYEKEE come from the germline V gene (reference sequence). This CDR3 is CASSSGTGSYNEQFF. The CDR3 coding sequence is TGTGCCAGCAGCTCCGGGACAGGCTCTTACAATGAGCAGTTCTTC.